The rows below give T cell receptor beta chains drawn from one sample of a study of blood T cell repertoires in COVID-19. Profiling relied on immunoSEQ multiplex PCR, and the TCRdb table lists in-frame clones only, not all of them. The profile shows fewer than 75,000 clones, about 86% of them singletons. The sequenced material came from peripheral blood. These receptors all stem from a man aged 50 to 60 with active COVID-19. CDR3s include the opening cysteine and the closing phenylalanine or tryptophan. Fields, in order: D gene, V gene, J gene, CDR3 DNA, CDR3 protein. D genes are given only for firm matches.

TRBD1	TRBV25-1	TRBJ1-4	TGTGCCAGCAGTGTAAGCAGGGGGCGTGGGGAAAAACTGTTTTTT	CASSVSRGRGEKLFF
TRBD1	TRBV7-3	TRBJ2-2	TGTGCCAGCAGCCTCGGGACAGCCGGGGAGCTGTTTTTT	CASSLGTAGELFF
NA	TRBV5-1	TRBJ2-1	TGCGCCAGCAGCTTGGCCGAGAGCAATGAGCAGTTCTTC	CASSLAESNEQFF
TRBD1	TRBV7-2	TRBJ1-6	TGTGCCAGCAGAGAAGGGGGGTCGGCAGGGGGTAATTCACCCCTCCACTTT	CASREGGSAGGNSPLHF
NA	TRBV12-3/TRBV12-4	TRBJ2-2	TGTGCCAGCAGTCCGTACGGCGGCGGGGAGCTGTTTTTT	CASSPYGGGELFF
NA	TRBV19	TRBJ1-5	TGTGCCAGTAGTGGCACAGCTAGCAATCAGCCCCAGCATTTT	CASSGTASNQPQHF
NA	TRBV5-1	TRBJ2-1	TGCGCCAGCAGCCCCTCCCTCCGGGGGTCCTACAATGAGCAGTTCTTC	CASSPSLRGSYNEQFF
TRBD1	TRBV6-5	TRBJ1-2	TGTGCCAGCAGACGACAGGGGGCGCGTATTGGCTACACCTTC	CASRRQGARIGYTF
NA	TRBV19	TRBJ2-5	TGTGCCAGTAGTATAGGGCCGGGACAACTCCCCGAGACCCAGTACTTC	CASSIGPGQLPETQYF
NA	TRBV19	TRBJ1-6	TGTGCCAGTAGTGTGACCGGCGGGGTCAGCTCCTATAATTCACCCCTCCACTTT	CASSVTGGVSSYNSPLHF
NA	TRBV20-1	TRBJ1-1	TGCAGTGCGAAGACTTGGACTGAAGCTTTCTTT	CSAKTWTEAFF